This T cell receptor (beta chain) was profiled in a study of T cells in Graves' hyperthyroidism and ophthalmopathy. TCR beta CDR3 region amplification was performed from RNA transcripts. The TCR CDR3 was amplified in a first-round RT-PCR using the HTBI primer set. A single record per CDR3 protein comes from TCRdb applying MiXCR to the multiplex PCR reads. The table shows roughly 400,000 distinct CDR3 sequences, with more than 15% occurring only once. Comments on this clonotype: Antigen unknown.

An approximately 10 ml volume of fresh peripheral blood provided the PBMCs. Study-wide findings and caveats: Most thyroid clonotypes expanded above 0.001 appeared in blood too. Before onset, ophthalmopathy was predicted by the model a median around 6.2 months earlier.

Trimming took 2 bases from V and 3 from J, leaving 7 bases between them. The CDR3 extends over 12 amino acids. CDR1 SQVTM and CDR2 ANQGSEA come from the germline V gene. The chain combines TRBV29-1 with TRBJ1-1; possibly TRBD1 for D (5 bases). Material: blood. This clonotype was obtained from a woman between 18 and 29 years old with Graves' hyperthyroidism that later progressed to Graves' ophthalmopathy. CDR3 bases: TGCAGCGTTGAAAAGGGGTACACTGAAGCTTTCTTT. Protein product: CSVEKGYTEAFF.